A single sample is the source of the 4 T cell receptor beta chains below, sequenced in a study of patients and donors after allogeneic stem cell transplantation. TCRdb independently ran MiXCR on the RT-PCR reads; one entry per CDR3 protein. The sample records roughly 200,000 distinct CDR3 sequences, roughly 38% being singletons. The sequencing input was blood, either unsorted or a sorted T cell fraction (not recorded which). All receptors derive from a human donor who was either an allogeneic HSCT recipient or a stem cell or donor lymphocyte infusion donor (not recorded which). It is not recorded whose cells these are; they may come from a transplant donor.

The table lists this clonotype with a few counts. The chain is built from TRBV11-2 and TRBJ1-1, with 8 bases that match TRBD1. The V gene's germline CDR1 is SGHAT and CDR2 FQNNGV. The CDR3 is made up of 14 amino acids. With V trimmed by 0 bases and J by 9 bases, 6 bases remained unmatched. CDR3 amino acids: CASSLDVNRGKAFF. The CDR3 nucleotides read TGTGCCAGCAGCTTAGATGTAAACAGGGGGAAAGCTTTCTTT.

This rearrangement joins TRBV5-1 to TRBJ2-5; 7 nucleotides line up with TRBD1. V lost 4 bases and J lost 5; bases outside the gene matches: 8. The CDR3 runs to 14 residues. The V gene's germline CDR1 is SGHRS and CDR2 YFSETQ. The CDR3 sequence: CASSPKGQWETQYF. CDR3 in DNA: TGCGCCAGCAGCCCAAAGGGACAGTGGGAGACCCAGTACTTC.

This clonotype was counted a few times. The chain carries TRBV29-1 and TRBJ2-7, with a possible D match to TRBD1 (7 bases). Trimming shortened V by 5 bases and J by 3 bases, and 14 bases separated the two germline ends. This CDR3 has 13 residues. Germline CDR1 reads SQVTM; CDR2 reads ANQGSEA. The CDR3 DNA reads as TGCAGCGTTTCAAGGGGGGACAGCTACGAGCAGTACTTC. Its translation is CSVSRGDSYEQYF.

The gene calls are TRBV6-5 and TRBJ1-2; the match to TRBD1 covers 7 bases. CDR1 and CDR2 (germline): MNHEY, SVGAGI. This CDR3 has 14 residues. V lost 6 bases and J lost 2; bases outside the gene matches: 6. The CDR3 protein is CASSRQGLNYGYTF. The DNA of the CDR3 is TGTGCCAGCAGCCGACAGGGATTGAACTATGGCTACACCTTC.